The next 13 T cell receptor beta chains were all read from a single sample in a study of beta chain features in type 1 diabetes. TCRB transcripts that were expressed got sequenced, as all of the isolated RNA had been reverse transcribed. Sequenced by immunoSEQ multiplex PCR; TCRdb stores in-frame clones only, minus some. The repertoire consists of a few hundred thousand clones, with roughly a tenth occurring once and the leading ten covering 1% to 1.5%. The sequenced material came from central memory CD4+ T cells from blood. Source of these receptors: a man aged 18-30 years in good health.

This clone was observed a handful of times. The chain couples TRBV28 to TRBJ2-1; no firm D call. V was clipped by 7 bases and J by 6 bases, with 10 bases between them. This CDR3 has 12 residues. Germline V gene sequence: CDR1 MDHEN, CDR2 SYDVKM. The CDR3 loop reads CASTPRGNEQFF. CDR3 bases: TGTGCCAGCACTCCTCGCGGCAATGAGCAGTTCTTC.

This clone has only a few counts. The sample has other DNA sequences that encode this CDR3 too. The V gene is TRBV7-2, the J gene TRBJ2-3; tentatively, D is TRBD1 (5 bases). Germline assignment: CDR1 SGHTA and CDR2 FQGNSA. Trimming pared 5 bases from V and 5 bases from J, leaving 11 bases between. This CDR3 contains 13 residues. CDR3 protein: CASSLRGGDTQYF. The CDR3 coding sequence is TGTGCCAGCAGCCTAAGGGGTGGAGATACGCAGTATTTT.

In this sample, this clone turned up a few times. V and J are TRBV7-6 and TRBJ2-6; TRBD2 is a possible D gene (5 bases). CDR3 length: 17 amino acids. V gave up 5 bases and J gave up 0 bases, with 14 bases separating them. Germline V gives CDR1 SGHVS, CDR2 FNYEAQ. This CDR3 is CASSPFTGVSGANVLTF. The CDR3 coding sequence is TGTGCCAGCAGCCCTTTCACCGGGGTCTCTGGGGCCAACGTCCTGACTTTC.

The rearrangement uses TRBV11-2 and TRBJ1-4; 11 bases align to TRBD1. Losses at the gene ends were 5 bases for V and 7 bases for J; bases not matched to a gene: 6. The CDR3 is 15 residues long. CDR1 SGHAT and CDR2 FQNNGV come from the germline V gene. In DNA form, the CDR3 reads TGTGCCAGCAGCGTTACCGGGACAGGGGGTGAAAAACTGTTTTTT. Translated, it gives CASSVTGTGGEKLFF.

This clone occurred a few times. CDR3 bases: TGTGCCAGCAGTTCTCCCCGAAGGCACTCAACCTCGGGTGGGGCCAACGTCCTGACTTTC. Its translation: CASSSPRRHSTSGGANVLTF. This sequence joins TRBV28 and TRBJ2-6; D not resolved. The CDR3 runs 20 residues. The V gene lost 4 bases and the J gene lost 3 bases, with 25 bases spanning the gap. Germline V gene sequence: CDR1 MDHEN, CDR2 SYDVKM.

The chain combines TRBV7-6 with TRBJ2-7; either TRBD1 or TRBD2 may fit D (5 bases each). V lost 4 bases, J lost 2 bases, and 18 bases lay in between. The CDR3 is made up of 16 amino acids. Per the germline V gene, CDR1 is SGHVS and CDR2 is FNYEAQ. Here the CDR3 reads CASSSPWDAGTYEQYF. In nucleotides, the CDR3 is TGTGCCAGCAGCTCGCCGTGGGACGCCGGAACCTACGAGCAGTACTTC. The whole variable domain, filled in from reference TRBV7-6 and TRBJ2-7, reads GAGVSQSPRYKVTKRGQDVALRCDPISGHVSLYWYRQALGQGPEFLTYFNYEAQQDKSGLPNDRFSAERPEGSISTLTIQRTEQRDSAMYRCASSSPWDAGTYEQYFGPGTRLTVT.

The chain links TRBV4-1 to TRBJ2-7, with 8 bases identical to TRBD1. V shed 4 bases, J shed 5 bases, and the junction held 7 bases outside the gene matches. From germline, CDR1 is MGHRA and CDR2 YSYEKL. The CDR3 consists of 14 residues. The CDR3 bases are TGCGCCAGCAGCCCACAGGGGGACTCGGACGAGCAGTACTTC. Encoded protein: CASSPQGDSDEQYF.

The table lists this clone with a few counts. A junction end diverges from the germline sequence, so it may reflect a read error. The CDR3 DNA is TGTGCCAGCAGCTTAGTAGATAGACAGGGAAGAGCTTTTTTT. Protein product: CASSLVDRQGRAFF. The V and J genes are TRBV7-3 and TRBJ1-3; 7 nucleotides align to TRBD1. The CDR3 runs 14 residues. Per germline, CDR1 SGHTA and CDR2 FQGTGA.

The V gene is TRBV6-1, the J gene TRBJ2-1; 9 bases are shared with TRBD2. Germline lookup yields CDR1 MNHNS and CDR2 SASEGT. Trimming cost V 7 bases and J 6 bases; bases outside gene matches: 7. The CDR3 has 14 residues. The CDR3 bases are TGTGCCAGCATCCTTTCGGGACTAGCCAATGAGCAGTTCTTC. Its protein product is CASILSGLANEQFF.

This clone was seen many times. CDR3 region: CAWSVRGNGEKLFF. The CDR3 nucleotides are TGTGCCTGGAGTGTACGGGGGAACGGTGAAAAACTGTTTTTT. The chain recombines TRBV30 with TRBJ1-4; the D gene is possibly TRBD1 (5 bases). V was pared by 0 bases and J by 7 bases, with 12 bases between. Germline CDR1 and CDR2: GTSNPN and SVGIG (reference sequence). The CDR3 is 14 residues long.

The gene calls are TRBV21-1 and TRBJ1-1; TRBD1, the table's D call, was not compared with the DNA. TRBV21-1 is described as a pseudogene. CDR3 length: 13 amino acids. The CDR3 DNA follows: TGTGCCAGCAGCAAAGCCAGGGAAACTGAAGCTTTCTTT. This gives the protein CASSKARETEAFF.

The rearrangement uses TRBV27 and TRBJ1-4, with D perhaps TRBD1 (5 bases). Looked up from germline, CDR1 is MNHEY and CDR2 is SMNVEV (reference sequence). The CDR3 is 15 amino acids. The V and J ends lost 6 bases and 6 bases respectively, with 17 bases between them. As DNA, the CDR3 is TGTGCCAGCAGACCCGCCCGGGGGGGGGATGAAAAACTGTTTTTT. Translating it yields CASRPARGGDEKLFF.

The V gene is TRBV29-1, the J gene TRBJ2-7; D possibly uses TRBD1 or TRBD2 (5 bases each). Trimming shortened V by 6 bases and J by 1 base, and 13 bases separated the two germline ends. Germline-derived CDR1 and CDR2 are SQVTM and ANQGSEA. The CDR3 totals 13 residues. CDR3 sequence reads: CSVTLGVSYEQYF. The CDR3 DNA reads TGCAGCGTCACCCTGGGGGTTTCCTACGAGCAGTACTTC.